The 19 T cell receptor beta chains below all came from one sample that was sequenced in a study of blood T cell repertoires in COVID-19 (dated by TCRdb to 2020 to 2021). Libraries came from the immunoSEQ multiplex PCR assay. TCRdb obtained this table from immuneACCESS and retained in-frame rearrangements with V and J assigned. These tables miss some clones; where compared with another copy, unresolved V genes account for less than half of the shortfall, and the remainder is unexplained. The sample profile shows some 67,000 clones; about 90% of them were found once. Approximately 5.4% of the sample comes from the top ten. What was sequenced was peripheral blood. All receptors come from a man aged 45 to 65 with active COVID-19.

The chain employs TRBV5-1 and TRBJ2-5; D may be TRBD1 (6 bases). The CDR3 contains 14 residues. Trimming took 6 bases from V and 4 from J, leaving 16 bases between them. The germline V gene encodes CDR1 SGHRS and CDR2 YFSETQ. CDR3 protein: CASNLAGDGETQYF. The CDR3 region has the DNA TGCGCCAGCAATCTGGCAGGGGATGGAGAGACCCAGTACTTC. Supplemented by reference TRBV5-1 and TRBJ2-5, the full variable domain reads KAGVTQTPRYLIKTRGQQVTLSCSPISGHRSVSWYQQTPGQGLQFLFEYFSETQRNKGNFPGRFSGRQFSNSRSEMNVSTLELGDSALYLCASNLAGDGETQYFGPGTRLLVL.

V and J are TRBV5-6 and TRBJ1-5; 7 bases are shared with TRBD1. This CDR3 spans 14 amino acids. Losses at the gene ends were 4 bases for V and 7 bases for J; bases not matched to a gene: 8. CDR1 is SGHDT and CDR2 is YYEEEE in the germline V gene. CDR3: CASSVTGRGQPQHF. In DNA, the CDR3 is TGTGCCAGCAGCGTGACAGGGAGAGGACAGCCCCAGCATTTT.

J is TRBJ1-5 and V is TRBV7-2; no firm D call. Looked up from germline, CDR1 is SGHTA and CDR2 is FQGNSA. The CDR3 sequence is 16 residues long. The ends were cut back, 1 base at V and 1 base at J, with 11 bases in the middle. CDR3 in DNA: TGTGCCAGCAGCTTAGGACATCTTGGGAGCAATCAGCCCCAGCATTTT. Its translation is CASSLGHLGSNQPQHF. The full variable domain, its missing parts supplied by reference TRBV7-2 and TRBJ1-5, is GAGVSQSPSNKVTEKGKDVELRCDPISGHTALYWYRQSLGQGLEFLIYFQGNSAPDKSGLPSDRFSAERTGGSVSTLTIQRTQQEDSAVYLCASSLGHLGSNQPQHFGDGTRLSIL.

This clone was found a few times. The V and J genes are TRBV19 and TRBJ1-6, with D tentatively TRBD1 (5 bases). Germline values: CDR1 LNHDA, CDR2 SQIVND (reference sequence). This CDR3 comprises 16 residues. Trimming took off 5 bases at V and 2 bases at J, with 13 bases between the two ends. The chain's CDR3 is CASSLNRITYNSPLHF. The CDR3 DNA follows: TGTGCCAGTAGTCTCAACAGGATCACCTATAATTCACCCCTCCACTTT.

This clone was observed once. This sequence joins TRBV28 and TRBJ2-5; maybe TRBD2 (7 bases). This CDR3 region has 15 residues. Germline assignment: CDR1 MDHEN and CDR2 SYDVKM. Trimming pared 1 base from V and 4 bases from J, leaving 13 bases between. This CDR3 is CASSLSGGYRETQYF. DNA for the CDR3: TGTGCCAGCAGTTTATCGGGGGGCTACCGAGAGACCCAGTACTTC. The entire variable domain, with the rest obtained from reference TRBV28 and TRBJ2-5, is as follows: DVKVTQSSRYLVKRTGEKVFLECVQDMDHENMFWYRQDPGLGLRLIYFSYDVKMKEKGDIPEGYSVSREKKERFSLILESASTNQTSMYLCASSLSGGYRETQYFGPGTRLLVL.

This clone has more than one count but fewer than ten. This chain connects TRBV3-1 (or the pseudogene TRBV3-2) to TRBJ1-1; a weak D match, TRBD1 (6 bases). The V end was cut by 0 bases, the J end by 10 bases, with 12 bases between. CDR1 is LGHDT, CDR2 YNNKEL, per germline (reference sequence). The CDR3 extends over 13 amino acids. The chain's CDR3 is CASSQDYRDRAFF. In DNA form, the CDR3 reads TGTGCCAGCAGCCAAGATTACAGGGATCGAGCTTTCTTT.

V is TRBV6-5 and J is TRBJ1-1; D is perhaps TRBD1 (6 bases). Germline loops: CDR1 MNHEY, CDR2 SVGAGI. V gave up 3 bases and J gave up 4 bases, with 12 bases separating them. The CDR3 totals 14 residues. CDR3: CASSYAGARTEAFF. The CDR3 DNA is TGTGCCAGCAGTTATGCAGGGGCCCGCACTGAAGCTTTCTTT.

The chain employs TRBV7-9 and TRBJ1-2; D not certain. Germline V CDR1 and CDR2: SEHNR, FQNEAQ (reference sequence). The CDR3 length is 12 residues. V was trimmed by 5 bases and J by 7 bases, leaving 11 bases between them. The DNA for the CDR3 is TGTGCCAGCAGCCGGACGGAGGCTGGCTACACCTTC. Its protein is CASSRTEAGYTF.

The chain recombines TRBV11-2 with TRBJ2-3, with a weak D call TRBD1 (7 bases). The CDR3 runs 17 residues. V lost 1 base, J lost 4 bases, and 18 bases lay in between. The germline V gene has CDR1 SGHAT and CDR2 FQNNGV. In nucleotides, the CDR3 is TGTGCCAGCAGCTTAGCTTTGACAGGGAGGAGGGCAGATACGCAGTATTTT. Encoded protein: CASSLALTGRRADTQYF.

The CDR3 DNA reads as TGTGCCAGCGGGGGGACTGAAGCTTTCTTT. It yields the protein CASGGTEAFF. The chain employs TRBV6-5 and TRBJ1-1; D is possibly TRBD1 (5 bases). This CDR3 spans 10 amino acids. CDR1 is MNHEY, CDR2 SVGAGI, per germline. Trimming pared 8 bases from V and 5 bases from J, leaving 6 bases between.

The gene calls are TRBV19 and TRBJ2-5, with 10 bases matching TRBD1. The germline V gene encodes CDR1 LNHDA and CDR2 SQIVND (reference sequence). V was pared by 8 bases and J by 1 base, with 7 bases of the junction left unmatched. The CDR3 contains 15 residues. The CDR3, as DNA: TGTGCCAGTGGGACAGGGGAATACTCCCAAGAGACCCAGTACTTC. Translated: CASGTGEYSQETQYF.

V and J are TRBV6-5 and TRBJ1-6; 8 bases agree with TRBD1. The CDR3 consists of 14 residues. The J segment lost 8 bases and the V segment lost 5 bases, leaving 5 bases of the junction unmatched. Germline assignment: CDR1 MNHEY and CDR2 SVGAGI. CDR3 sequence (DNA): TGTGCCAGCAGTATGGACAGGGCGGATTCACCCCTCCACTTT. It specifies CASSMDRADSPLHF.

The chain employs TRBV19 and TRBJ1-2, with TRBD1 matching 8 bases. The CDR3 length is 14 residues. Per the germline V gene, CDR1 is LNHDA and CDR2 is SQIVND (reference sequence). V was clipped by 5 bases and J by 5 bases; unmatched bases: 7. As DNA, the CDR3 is TGTGCCAGTAGTTCCCGGGACAGGCCTTATGGCTACACCTTC. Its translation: CASSSRDRPYGYTF.

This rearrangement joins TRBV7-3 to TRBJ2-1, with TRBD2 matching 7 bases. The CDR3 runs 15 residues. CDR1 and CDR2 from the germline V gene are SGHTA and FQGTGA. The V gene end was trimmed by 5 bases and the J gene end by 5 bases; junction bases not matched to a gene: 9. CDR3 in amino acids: CASSEAGPTNNEQFF. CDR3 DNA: TGTGCCAGCAGCGAAGCGGGACCCACTAACAATGAGCAGTTCTTC. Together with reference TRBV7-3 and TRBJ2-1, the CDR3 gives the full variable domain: GAGVSQTPSNKVTEKGKYVELRCDPISGHTALYWYRQSLGQGPEFLIYFQGTGAADDSGLPNDRFFAVRPEGSVSTLKIQRTERGDSAVYLCASSEAGPTNNEQFFGPGTRLTVL.

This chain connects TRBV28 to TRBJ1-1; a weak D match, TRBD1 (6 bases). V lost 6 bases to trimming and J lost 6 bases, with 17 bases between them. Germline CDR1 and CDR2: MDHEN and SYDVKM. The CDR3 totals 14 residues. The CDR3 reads CASREGVRPSEAFF. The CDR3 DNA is TGTGCCAGCAGAGAGGGGGTCAGGCCTTCTGAAGCTTTCTTT.

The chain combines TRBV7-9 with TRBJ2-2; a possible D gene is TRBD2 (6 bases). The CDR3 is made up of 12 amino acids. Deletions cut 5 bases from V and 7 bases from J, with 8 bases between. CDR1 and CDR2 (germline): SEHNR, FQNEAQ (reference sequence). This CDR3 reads CASSRRDGELFF. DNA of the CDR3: TGTGCCAGCAGCCGGAGGGACGGGGAGCTGTTTTTT.

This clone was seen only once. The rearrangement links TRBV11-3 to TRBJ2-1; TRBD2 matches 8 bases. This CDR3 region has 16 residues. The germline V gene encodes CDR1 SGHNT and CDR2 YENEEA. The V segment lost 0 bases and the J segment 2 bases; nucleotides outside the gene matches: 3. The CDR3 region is CASSLEAGGAYNEQFF. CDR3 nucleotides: TGTGCCAGCAGCTTAGAGGCGGGAGGAGCCTACAATGAGCAGTTCTTC.

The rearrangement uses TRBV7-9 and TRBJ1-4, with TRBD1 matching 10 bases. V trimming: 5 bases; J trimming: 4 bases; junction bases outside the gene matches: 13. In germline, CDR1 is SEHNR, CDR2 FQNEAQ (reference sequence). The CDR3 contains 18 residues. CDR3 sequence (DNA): TGTGCCAGCAGCCCTGGATCCGGGACAGGGGCCCTTAATGAAAAACTGTTTTTT. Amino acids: CASSPGSGTGALNEKLFF.

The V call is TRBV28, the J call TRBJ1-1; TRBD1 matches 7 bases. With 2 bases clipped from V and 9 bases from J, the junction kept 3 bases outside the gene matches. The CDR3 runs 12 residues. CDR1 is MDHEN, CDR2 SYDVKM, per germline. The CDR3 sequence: CASSLRTGKAFF. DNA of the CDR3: TGTGCCAGCAGTTTAAGGACAGGTAAAGCTTTCTTT.